This TCR beta chain was obtained from a study of cytomegalovirus exposure and HLA in healthy donors. Points from the study as a whole: Accounts indicate the classifier identified cytomegalovirus status with strong specificity and sensitivity. Investigators reported 164 TCR beta chains as tied to cytomegalovirus. Most TCR sequences were rare, but some public TCRs occurred in many donors.

The CDR3 covers 18 residues. Looked up from germline, CDR1 is MNHEY and CDR2 is SMNVEV (reference sequence). The ends lost 3 bases at V and 8 bases at J; junction bases unmatched: 19. With respect to this clone: Its antigen is as yet unknown.

Separation from the roughly 700-subject first cohort characterized the roughly 130-subject validation cohort, to which the donors belonged. Assay used: immunoSEQ multiplex PCR; TCRdb lists only in-frame clones, some missing. The table shows fewer than 350,000 clones, with more than 75% occurring only once. The specimen sequenced was PBMCs. The chain couples TRBV27 to TRBJ2-1; 7 bases are a match to TRBD2. The sequence came from a woman under 30 in good health and CMV-seronegative. For the CDR3, the DNA is TGTGCCAGCAGTTTGCCCTGGTACTCTGGCGGGAGTATCGATGAGCAGTTCTTC. Protein sequence: CASSLPWYSGGSIDEQFF.